One T cell receptor beta chain is described in this entry. The antigen is undetermined. Template material for amplifying TCR beta CDR3 regions consisted of RNA transcripts. Researchers ran a first-round RT-PCR on the TCR CDR3 using the HTBI primer set. From the multiplex PCR reads, TCRdb called clonotypes with MiXCR, one entry per CDR3 protein. Of around 400,000 distinct CDR3 sequences in the sample, nearly 15% were seen once. The source of the sample is a study of T cells in Graves' hyperthyroidism and ophthalmopathy. Study observations and caveats: Most clonotypes that expanded in the thyroid above 0.001 also showed up in blood.

Enrolled ophthalmopathy patients presented with a Clinical Activity Score of at least 3, a NOSPECS grade of at least 4, and disease duration under 3 months. The trim removed 4 bases at V and 4 bases at J, leaving 8 bases unmatched. Germline values: CDR1 MNHEY, CDR2 SMNVEV (reference sequence). This CDR3 region has 16 residues. This TCR was sampled from a woman aged 55 to 70 with Graves' ophthalmopathy. This rearrangement joins TRBV27 to TRBJ1-5, with TRBD1 matching 9 bases. Material for sequencing was blood. The CDR3 DNA reads TGTGCCAGCAGTTCCACGGGACAGGGCAGGAATCAGCCCCAGCATTTT. Residues: CASSSTGQGRNQPQHF.